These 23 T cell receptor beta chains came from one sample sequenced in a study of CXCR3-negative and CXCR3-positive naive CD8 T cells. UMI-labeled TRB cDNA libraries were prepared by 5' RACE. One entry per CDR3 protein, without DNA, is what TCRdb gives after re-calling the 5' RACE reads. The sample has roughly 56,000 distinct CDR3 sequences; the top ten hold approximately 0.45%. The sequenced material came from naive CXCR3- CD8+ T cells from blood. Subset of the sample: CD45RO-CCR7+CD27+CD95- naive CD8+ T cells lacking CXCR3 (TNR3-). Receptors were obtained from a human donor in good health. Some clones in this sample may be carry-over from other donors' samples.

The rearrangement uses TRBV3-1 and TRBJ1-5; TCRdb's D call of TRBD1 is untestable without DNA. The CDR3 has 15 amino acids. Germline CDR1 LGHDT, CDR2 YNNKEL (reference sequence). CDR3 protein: CASSQDWGGNQPQHF.

CDR3 loop: CASGGANTEAFF. The V gene is TRBV12-3 or TRBV12-4, the J gene TRBJ1-1; TCRdb's D gene call, TRBD1, goes unchecked for lack of DNA. This CDR3 contains 12 residues.

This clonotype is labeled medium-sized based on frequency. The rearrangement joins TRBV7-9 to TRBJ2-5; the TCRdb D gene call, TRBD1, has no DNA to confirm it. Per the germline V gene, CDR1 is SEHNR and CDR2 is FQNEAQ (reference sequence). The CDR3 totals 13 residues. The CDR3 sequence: CASVGAPQETQYF.

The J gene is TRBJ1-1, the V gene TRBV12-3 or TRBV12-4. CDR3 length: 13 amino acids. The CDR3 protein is CASSLWWNTEAFF.

The chain's CDR3 is CASSAGTEDGYTF. The chain recombines TRBV6-6 with TRBJ1-2; TCRdb designates TRBD1, a call that cannot be tested without DNA. This CDR3 is 13 amino acids long. CDR1 is MNHNY and CDR2 is SVGAGI in the germline V gene (reference sequence).

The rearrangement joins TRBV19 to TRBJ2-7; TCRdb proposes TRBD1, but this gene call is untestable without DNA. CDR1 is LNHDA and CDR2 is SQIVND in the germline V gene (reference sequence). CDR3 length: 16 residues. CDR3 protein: CASSIWDPGHPSEQYF.

The CDR3 spells CASSPEGALFYNEQFF. V usage is TRBV7-2 and J usage is TRBJ2-1; the TCRdb D gene call, TRBD1, has no DNA to confirm it. This CDR3 has 16 residues. The germline CDR1 and CDR2 sequences are SGHTA and FQGNSA.

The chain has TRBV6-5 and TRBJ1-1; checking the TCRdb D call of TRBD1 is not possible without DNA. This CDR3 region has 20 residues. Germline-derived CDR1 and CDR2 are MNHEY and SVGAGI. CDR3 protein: CASSYSTAGDRDDMNTEAFF.

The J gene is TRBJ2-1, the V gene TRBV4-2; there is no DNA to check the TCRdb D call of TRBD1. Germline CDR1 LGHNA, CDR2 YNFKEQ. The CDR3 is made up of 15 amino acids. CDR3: CASSLQGGDYNEQFF.

CDR3 region: CSAGGPQGLVSNEKLFF. V is TRBV20-1 and J is TRBJ1-4; absent DNA, TCRdb's TRBD1 call cannot be checked. Germline CDR1 is DFQATT and CDR2 is SNEGSKA (reference sequence). CDR3 length: 17 amino acids.

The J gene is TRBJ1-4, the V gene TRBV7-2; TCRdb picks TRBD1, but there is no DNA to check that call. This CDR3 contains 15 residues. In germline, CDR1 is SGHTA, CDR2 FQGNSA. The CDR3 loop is CASSSRDRGAEKLFF.

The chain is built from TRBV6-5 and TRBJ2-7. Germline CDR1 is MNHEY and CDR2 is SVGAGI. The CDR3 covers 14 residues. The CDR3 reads CASSTKRSVAEQYF.

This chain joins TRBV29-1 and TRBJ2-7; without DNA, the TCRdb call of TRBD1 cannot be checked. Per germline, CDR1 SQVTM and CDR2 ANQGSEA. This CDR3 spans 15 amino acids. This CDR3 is CSVEDVGTGVYEQYF.

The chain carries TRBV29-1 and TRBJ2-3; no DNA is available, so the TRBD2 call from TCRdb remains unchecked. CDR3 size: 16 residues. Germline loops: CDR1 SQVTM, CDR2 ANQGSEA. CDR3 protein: CSVDPRTSGGTDTQYF.

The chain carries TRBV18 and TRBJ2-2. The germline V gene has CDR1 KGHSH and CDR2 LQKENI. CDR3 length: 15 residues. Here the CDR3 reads CASSPQGANTGELFF.

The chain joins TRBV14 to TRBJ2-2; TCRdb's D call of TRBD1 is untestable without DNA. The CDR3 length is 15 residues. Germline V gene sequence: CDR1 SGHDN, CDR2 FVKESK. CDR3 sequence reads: CASSQVQGWTGELVF.

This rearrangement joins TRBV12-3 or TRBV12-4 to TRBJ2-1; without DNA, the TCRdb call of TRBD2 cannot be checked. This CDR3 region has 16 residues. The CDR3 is CASSLYRGGHPGEQFF.

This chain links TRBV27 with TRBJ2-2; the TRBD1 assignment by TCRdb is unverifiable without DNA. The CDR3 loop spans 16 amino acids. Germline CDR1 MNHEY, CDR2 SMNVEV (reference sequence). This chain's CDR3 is CASSLGSPDTAGELFF.

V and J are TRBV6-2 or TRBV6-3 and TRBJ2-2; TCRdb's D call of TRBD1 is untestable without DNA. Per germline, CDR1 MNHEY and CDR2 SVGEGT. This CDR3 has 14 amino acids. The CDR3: CASRDRVNTGELFF.

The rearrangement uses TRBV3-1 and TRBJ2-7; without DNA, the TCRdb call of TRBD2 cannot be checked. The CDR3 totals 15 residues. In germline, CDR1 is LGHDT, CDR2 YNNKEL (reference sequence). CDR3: CASSQELRVPYEQYF.

The CDR3 loop is CSVEGSLMNTEAFF. This rearrangement joins TRBV29-1 to TRBJ1-1. The germline CDR1 and CDR2 sequences are SQVTM and ANQGSEA. The CDR3 is 14 residues long.

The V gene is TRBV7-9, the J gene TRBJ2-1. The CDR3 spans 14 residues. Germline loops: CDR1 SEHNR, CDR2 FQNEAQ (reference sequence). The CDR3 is CASSSTGPFDEQFF.

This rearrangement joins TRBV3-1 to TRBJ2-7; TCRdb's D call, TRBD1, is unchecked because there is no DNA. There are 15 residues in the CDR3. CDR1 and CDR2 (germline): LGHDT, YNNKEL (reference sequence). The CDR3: CASSQESLTLHEQYF.